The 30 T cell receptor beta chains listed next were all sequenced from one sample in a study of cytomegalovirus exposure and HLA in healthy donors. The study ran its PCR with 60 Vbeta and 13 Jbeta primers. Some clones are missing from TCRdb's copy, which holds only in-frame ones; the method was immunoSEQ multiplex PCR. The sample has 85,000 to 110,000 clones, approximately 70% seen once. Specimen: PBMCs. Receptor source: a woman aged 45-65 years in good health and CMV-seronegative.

The CDR3: CASSSGLAGADEQFF. In nucleotides, the CDR3 is TGTGCCAGCAGCTCGGGACTAGCGGGAGCCGATGAGCAGTTCTTC. V gene TRBV7-7 combines with J gene TRBJ2-1; TRBD2 agrees at 14 bases. The CDR3 runs to 15 residues. The germline V gene encodes CDR1 SSHAT and CDR2 FNYEAQ (reference sequence). With 4 bases clipped from V and 8 bases from J, the junction kept 4 bases outside the gene matches.

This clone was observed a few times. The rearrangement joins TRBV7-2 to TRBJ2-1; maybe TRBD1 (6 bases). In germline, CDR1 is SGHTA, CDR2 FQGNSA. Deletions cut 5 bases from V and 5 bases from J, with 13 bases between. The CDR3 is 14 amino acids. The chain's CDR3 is CASSPAGANNEQFF. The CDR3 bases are TGTGCCAGCAGCCCAGCAGGGGCCAACAATGAGCAGTTCTTC.

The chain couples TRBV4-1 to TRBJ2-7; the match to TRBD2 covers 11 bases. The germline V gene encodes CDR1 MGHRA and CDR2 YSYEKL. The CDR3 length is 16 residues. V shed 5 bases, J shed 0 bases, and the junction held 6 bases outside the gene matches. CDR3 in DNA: TGCGCCAGCAGCTACCAGACTAGCGGGATCTCCTACGAGCAGTACTTC. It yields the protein CASSYQTSGISYEQYF.

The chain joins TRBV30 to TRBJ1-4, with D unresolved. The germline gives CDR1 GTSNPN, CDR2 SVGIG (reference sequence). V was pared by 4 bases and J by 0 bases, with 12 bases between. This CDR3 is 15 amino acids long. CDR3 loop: CAWKATAATNEKLFF. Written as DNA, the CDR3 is TGTGCCTGGAAGGCCACAGCCGCAACTAATGAAAAACTGTTTTTT.

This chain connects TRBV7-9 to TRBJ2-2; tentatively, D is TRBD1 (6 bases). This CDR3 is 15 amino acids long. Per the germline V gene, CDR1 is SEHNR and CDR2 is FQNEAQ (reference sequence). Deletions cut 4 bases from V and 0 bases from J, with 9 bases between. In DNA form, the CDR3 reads TGTGCCAGCAGCTATGGACAGACGAACACCGGGGAGCTGTTTTTT. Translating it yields CASSYGQTNTGELFF. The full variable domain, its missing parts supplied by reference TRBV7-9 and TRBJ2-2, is DTGVSQNPRHKITKRGQNVTFRCDPISEHNRLYWYRQTLGQGPEFLTYFQNEAQLEKSRLLSDRFSAERPKGSFSTLEIQRTEQGDSAMYLCASSYGQTNTGELFFGEGSRLTVL.

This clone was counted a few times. DNA of the CDR3: TGTGCCAGCAGTGAATATATTGCAGGGGGGGAGCAGTACTTC. Translation: CASSEYIAGGEQYF. The chain uses TRBV25-1 and TRBJ2-7; D perhaps matches TRBD1 (7 bases). The CDR3 consists of 14 residues. CDR1 is MGHDK and CDR2 is SYGVNS in the germline V gene. V shed 0 bases and J shed 7 bases, with 13 bases lying between them.

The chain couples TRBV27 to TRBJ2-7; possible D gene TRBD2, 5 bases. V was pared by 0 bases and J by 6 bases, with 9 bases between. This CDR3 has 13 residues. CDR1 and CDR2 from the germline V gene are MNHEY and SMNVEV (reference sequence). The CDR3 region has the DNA TGTGCCAGCAGTTTATCCCCGGGATCCGAGCAGTACTTC. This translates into CASSLSPGSEQYF.

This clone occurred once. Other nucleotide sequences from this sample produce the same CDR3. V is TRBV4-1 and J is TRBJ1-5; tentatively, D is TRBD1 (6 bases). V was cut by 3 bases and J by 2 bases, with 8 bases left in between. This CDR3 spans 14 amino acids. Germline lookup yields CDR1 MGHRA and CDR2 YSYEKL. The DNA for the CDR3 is TGCGCCAGCAGCCAGGACAGAGGCAATCAGCCCCAGCATTTT. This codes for CASSQDRGNQPQHF.

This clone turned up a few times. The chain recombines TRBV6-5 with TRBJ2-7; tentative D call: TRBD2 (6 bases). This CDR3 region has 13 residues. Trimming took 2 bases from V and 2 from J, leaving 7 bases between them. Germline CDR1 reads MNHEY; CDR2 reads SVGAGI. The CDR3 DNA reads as TGTGCCAGCAGTTACAGACTAGCCTACGAGCAGTACTTC. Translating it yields CASSYRLAYEQYF.

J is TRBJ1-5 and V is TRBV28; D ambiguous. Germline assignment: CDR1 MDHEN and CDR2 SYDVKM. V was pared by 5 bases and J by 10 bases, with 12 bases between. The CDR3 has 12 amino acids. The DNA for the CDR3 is TGTGCCAGCAGTGCCGCGGTAGAACCCCAGCATTTT. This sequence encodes CASSAAVEPQHF.

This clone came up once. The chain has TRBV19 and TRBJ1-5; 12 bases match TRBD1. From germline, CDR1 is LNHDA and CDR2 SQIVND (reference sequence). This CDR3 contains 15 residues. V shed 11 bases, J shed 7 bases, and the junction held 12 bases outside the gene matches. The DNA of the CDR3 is TGTGCCGGCTCCGGGACAGGGGGCGGGTGGCAGCCCCAGCATTTT. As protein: CAGSGTGGGWQPQHF.

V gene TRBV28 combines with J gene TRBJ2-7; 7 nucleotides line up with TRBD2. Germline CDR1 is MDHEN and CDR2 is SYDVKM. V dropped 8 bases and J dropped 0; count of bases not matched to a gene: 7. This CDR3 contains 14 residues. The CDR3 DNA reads TGTGCCAGCGGCGGGGGTGGCAGCTCCTACGAGCAGTACTTC. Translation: CASGGGGSSYEQYF.

CDR3: CASSLRTPGNSPLHF. CDR3 sequence (DNA): TGTGCCAGCAGCTTAAGGACCCCGGGGAATTCACCCCTCCACTTT. This chain uses TRBV7-9 with TRBJ1-6; D remains unclear. CDR1 is SEHNR and CDR2 is FQNEAQ in the germline V gene (reference sequence). The ends were cut back, 2 bases at V and 7 bases at J, with 12 bases in the middle. There are 15 residues in the CDR3.

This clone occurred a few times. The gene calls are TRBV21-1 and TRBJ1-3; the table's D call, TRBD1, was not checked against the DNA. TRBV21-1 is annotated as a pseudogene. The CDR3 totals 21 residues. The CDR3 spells CASSKEIHRGRVEVLGNTIYF. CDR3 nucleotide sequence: TGTGCCAGCAGCAAAGAGATCCACAGGGGGCGCGTTGAAGTACTGGGAAACACCATATATTTT.

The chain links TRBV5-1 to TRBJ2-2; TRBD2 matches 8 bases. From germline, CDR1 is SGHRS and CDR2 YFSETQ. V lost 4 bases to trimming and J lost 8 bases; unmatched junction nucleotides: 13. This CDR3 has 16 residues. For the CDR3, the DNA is TGCGCCAGCAGCCCCGGACTAGCCCAAGAGGGGGGGGAGCTGTTTTTT. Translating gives CASSPGLAQEGGELFF.

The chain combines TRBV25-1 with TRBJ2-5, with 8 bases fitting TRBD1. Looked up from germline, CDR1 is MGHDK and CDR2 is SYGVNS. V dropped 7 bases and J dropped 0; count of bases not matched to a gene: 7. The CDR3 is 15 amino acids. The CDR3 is CASTPKQGDQETQYF. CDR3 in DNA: TGTGCCAGCACCCCGAAACAGGGGGACCAAGAGACCCAGTACTTC.

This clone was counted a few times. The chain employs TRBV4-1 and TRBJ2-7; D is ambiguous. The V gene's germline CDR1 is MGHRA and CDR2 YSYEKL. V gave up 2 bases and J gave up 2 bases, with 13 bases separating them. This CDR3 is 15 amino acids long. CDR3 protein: CASSQYINLAYEQYF. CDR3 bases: TGCGCCAGCAGCCAATACATAAATCTAGCCTACGAGCAGTACTTC.

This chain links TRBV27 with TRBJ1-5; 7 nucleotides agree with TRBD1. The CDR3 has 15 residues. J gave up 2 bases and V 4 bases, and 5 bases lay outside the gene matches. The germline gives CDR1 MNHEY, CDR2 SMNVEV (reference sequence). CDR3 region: CASSSQGTGNQPQHF. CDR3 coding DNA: TGTGCCAGCAGTTCCCAAGGGACAGGCAATCAGCCCCAGCATTTT.

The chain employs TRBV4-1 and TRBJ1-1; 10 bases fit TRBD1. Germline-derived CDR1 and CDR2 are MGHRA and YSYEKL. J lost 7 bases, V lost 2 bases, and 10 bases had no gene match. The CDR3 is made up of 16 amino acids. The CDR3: CASSQYPGQGGGEAFF. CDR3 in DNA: TGCGCCAGCAGCCAATATCCCGGACAGGGGGGAGGTGAAGCTTTCTTT.

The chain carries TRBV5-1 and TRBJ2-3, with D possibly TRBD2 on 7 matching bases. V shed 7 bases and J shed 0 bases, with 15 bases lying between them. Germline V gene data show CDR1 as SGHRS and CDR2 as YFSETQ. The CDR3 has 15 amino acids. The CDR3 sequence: CASRAGASSTDTQYF. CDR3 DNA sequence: TGCGCCAGCCGGGCGGGGGCCAGTAGCACAGATACGCAGTATTTT. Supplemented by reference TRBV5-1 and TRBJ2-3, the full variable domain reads KAGVTQTPRYLIKTRGQQVTLSCSPISGHRSVSWYQQTPGQGLQFLFEYFSETQRNKGNFPGRFSGRQFSNSRSEMNVSTLELGDSALYLCASRAGASSTDTQYFGPGTRLTVL.

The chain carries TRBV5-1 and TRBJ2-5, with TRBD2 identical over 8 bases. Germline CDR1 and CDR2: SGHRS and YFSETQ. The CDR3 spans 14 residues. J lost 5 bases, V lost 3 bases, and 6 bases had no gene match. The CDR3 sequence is CASSSGTSLETQYF. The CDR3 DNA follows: TGCGCCAGCAGCTCCGGGACTAGTTTGGAGACCCAGTACTTC.

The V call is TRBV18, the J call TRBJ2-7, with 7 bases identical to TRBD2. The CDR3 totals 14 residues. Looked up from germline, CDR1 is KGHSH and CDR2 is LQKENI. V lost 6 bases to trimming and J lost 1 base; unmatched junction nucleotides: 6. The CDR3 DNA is TGTGCCAGCTCCGGTCTAGCGGATTCCTACGAGCAGTACTTC. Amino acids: CASSGLADSYEQYF.

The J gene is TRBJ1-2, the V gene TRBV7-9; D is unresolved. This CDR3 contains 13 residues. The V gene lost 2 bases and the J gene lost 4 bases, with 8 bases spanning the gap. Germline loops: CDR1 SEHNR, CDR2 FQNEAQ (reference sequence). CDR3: CASSLIGGYGYTF. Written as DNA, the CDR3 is TGTGCCAGCAGCTTAATAGGAGGCTATGGCTACACCTTC.

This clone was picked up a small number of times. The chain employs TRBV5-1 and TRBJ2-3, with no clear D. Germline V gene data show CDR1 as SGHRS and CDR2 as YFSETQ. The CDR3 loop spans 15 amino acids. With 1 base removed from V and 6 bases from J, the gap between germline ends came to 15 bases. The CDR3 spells CASSLFPVSRDTQYF. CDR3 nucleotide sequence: TGCGCCAGCAGCTTGTTTCCGGTTTCGCGGGATACGCAGTATTTT. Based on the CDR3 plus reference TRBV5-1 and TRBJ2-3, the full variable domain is KAGVTQTPRYLIKTRGQQVTLSCSPISGHRSVSWYQQTPGQGLQFLFEYFSETQRNKGNFPGRFSGRQFSNSRSEMNVSTLELGDSALYLCASSLFPVSRDTQYFGPGTRLTVL.

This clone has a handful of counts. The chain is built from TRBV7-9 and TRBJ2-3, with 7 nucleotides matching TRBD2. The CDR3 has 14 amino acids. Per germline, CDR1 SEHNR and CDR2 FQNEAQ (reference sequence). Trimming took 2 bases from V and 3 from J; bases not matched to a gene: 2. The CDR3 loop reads CASSLSAGTDTQYF. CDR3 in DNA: TGTGCCAGCAGCTTATCAGCGGGGACAGATACGCAGTATTTT.

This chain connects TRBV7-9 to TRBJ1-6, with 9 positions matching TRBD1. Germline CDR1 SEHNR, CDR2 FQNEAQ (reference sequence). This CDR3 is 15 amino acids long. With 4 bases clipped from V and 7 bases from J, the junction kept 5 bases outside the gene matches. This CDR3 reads CASSSWDRENSPLHF. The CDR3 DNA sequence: TGTGCCAGCAGCTCCTGGGACAGGGAAAATTCACCCCTCCACTTT.

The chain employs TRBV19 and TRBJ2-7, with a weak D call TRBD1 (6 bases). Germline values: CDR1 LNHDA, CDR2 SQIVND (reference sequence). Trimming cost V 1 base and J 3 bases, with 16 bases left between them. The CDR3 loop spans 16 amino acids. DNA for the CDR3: TGTGCCAGTAGTATAGCCTCTCGGACAGACCTCTACGAGCAGTACTTC. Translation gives CASSIASRTDLYEQYF.

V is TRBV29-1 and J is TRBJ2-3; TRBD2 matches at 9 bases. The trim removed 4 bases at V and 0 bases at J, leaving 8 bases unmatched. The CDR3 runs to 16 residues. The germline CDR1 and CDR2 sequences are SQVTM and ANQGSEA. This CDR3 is CSVAAGLAHSTDTQYF. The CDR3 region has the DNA TGCAGCGTTGCCGCGGGACTAGCCCACAGCACAGATACGCAGTATTTT.

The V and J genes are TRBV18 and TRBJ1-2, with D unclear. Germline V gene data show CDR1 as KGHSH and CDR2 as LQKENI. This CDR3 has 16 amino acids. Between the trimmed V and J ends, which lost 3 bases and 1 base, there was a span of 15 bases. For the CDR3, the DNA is TGTGCCAGCTCACCCGGAGGGTGGACTAATAACTATGGCTACACCTTC. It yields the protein CASSPGGWTNNYGYTF.

The CDR3 loop reads CASCGGYQETQYF. The CDR3 DNA is TGCGCCAGCTGCGGCGGTTACCAAGAGACCCAGTACTTC. The V call is TRBV10-2, the J call TRBJ2-5; D is uncertain. Trimming pared 8 bases from V and 0 bases from J, leaving 10 bases between. Germline V gene lookup returns CDR1 WSHSY and CDR2 SAAADI. The CDR3 covers 13 residues.